The entry below gives a single TCR beta chain sequence along with its context. No antigen is known for it. The assay was immunoSEQ multiplex PCR, and TCRdb's table has in-frame clones only and misses some. The sample has about 110,000 clones; about 94% are singletons. This CDR3 has 16 amino acids. Deletions cut 4 bases from V and 4 bases from J, with 16 bases between. From germline, CDR1 is ENHRY and CDR2 SYGVKD. This entry is derived from a study of T cell responses to AZD1222 COVID-19 vaccine. Study-wide results and caveats: Spike-wide coverage was observed for vaccine-associated CD4 TCRs, with dominant responses at 160-218 and 743-854.

The analysis combined second doses at about 4 or about 12 weeks. V and J are TRBV10-3 and TRBJ2-2; perhaps D is TRBD1 or TRBD2 (5 bases each). The sequencing used peripheral blood, collected 28 days after the second AZD1222 dose. The receptor was isolated from an adult who received the AZD1222 COVID-19 vaccine. For the CDR3, the DNA is TGTGCCATCAGTGGAGGGAGAGGGGTGAGCACCGGGGAGCTGTTTTTT. Its protein product is CAISGGRGVSTGELFF.